One sample yielded the 7 T cell receptor beta chains listed below, sequenced in a study of CD8+CD57+ T cells in acquired aplastic anemia. Profiling of TCR beta VDJ combinations and CDR3 sequences used genomic DNA as template. TCRdb reprocessed the reads with MiXCR, giving one entry per CDR3 protein. The data hold 200,000 to 250,000 distinct CDR3 sequences, with over 60% observed a single time. Sample: sorted CD4+, CD8+, or CD8+CD57+ T cells (not recorded which) from PBMCs. These TCRs come from a human donor in good health.

The chain recombines TRBV5-7 with TRBJ2-2; D not certain. TRBV5-7 is known as an ORF, though its function is uncertain. The CDR3 has 11 residues. The V gene lost 4 bases and the J gene lost 11 bases, with 9 bases spanning the gap. CDR3 region: CASSIDGELFF. For the CDR3, the DNA is TGTGCCAGCAGCATAGATGGAGAGCTGTTTTTT.

The V call is TRBV5-1, the J call TRBJ2-5; TRBD2 aligns across 10 bases. From germline, CDR1 is SGHRS and CDR2 YFSETQ. This CDR3 region has 15 residues. V shed 0 bases, J shed 4 bases, and the junction held 3 bases outside the gene matches. CDR3 nucleotide sequence: TGCGCCAGCAGCTTGGCCATAGCGGGAGGAGAGACCCAGTACTTC. It translates to CASSLAIAGGETQYF.

The chain combines TRBV12-3 or TRBV12-4 with TRBJ2-7, with D possibly matching TRBD1 (5 bases). The CDR3 runs to 13 residues. V was clipped by 4 bases and J by 0 bases, with 7 bases between them. The CDR3 loop is CASSSGRSYEQYF. The CDR3 DNA sequence: TGTGCCAGCAGTTCAGGGCGCTCCTACGAGCAGTACTTC.

Only one count was recorded for this clonotype. V and J are TRBV20-1 and TRBJ2-3, with 7 bases lining up with TRBD2. Germline V gene sequence: CDR1 DFQATT, CDR2 SNEGSKA (reference sequence). The CDR3 extends over 16 amino acids. Germline trimming cut 4 bases from V and 0 bases from J; bases unmatched to any gene: 10. The CDR3 nucleotides are TGCAGTGCTACCAAATACTTGCGGGGGAGCACAGATACGCAGTATTTT. This encodes CSATKYLRGSTDTQYF.

The V gene is TRBV2, the J gene TRBJ1-1, with D unresolved. The CDR3 runs 10 residues. V lost 3 bases and J 10 bases, leaving 6 bases between the germline ends. The germline CDR1 and CDR2 sequences are SNHLY and FYNNEI. The CDR3 DNA sequence: TGTGCCAGCAGTGACCCACTAGCTTTCTTT. Its protein product is CASSDPLAFF.

The genes are TRBV15 and TRBJ2-1; D may match TRBD1 or TRBD2 (7 bases each). Germline V gene sequence: CDR1 LNHNV, CDR2 YYDKDF (reference sequence). Trimming left V 4 bases short and J 4 bases short, with 17 bases between. This CDR3 is 16 amino acids long. CDR3 sequence (DNA): TGTGCCACCAGCACTCCACAGGGGACTACTTACAATGAGCAGTTCTTC. This gives the protein CATSTPQGTTYNEQFF.

This chain uses TRBV10-3 with TRBJ1-1, with 7 bases identical to TRBD1. The CDR3 loop spans 13 amino acids. Looked up from germline, CDR1 is ENHRY and CDR2 is SYGVKD. V lost 5 bases and J lost 8; bases outside the gene matches: 8. In DNA, the CDR3 is TGTGCCATCAGTCAAAGTCAGGGGGGCGAAGCTTTCTTT. This codes for CAISQSQGGEAFF.